Listed here are 24 T cell receptor beta chains from one sample, sequenced in a study of blood T cell repertoires in COVID-19. Data came from immunoSEQ multiplex PCR; TCRdb stores just in-frame clones and leaves some out. The profile shows about 210,000 clones, almost 85% of them singletons. What was sequenced was peripheral blood. These receptors were obtained from a woman in her forties or fifties with active or convalescent COVID-19.

The rearrangement uses TRBV6-5 and TRBJ2-1, with D possibly matching TRBD1 (5 bases). This CDR3 spans 14 amino acids. V shed 6 bases and J shed 2 bases, with 11 bases lying between them. In germline, CDR1 is MNHEY, CDR2 SVGAGI. CDR3: CASSSKGTYNEQFF. CDR3 bases: TGTGCCAGCAGCTCCAAGGGGACCTACAATGAGCAGTTCTTC.

In DNA, the CDR3 is TGCAGTGCTAGTCCCCTAGCGGGAGTTGAGCAGTTCTTC. Residues: CSASPLAGVEQFF. This chain links TRBV20-1 with TRBJ2-1; TRBD2 aligns across 10 bases. In germline, CDR1 is DFQATT, CDR2 SNEGSKA (reference sequence). The V and J ends lost 3 bases and 9 bases, in that order; junction bases with no gene match: 5. The CDR3 sequence is 13 residues long.

This clone has just one count. V gene TRBV2 combines with J gene TRBJ2-5, with D perhaps TRBD2 (7 bases). The CDR3 runs to 20 residues. The V end lost 1 base, the J end lost 5 bases, and 29 bases lay between the germline ends. From germline, CDR1 is SNHLY and CDR2 FYNNEI. CDR3: CASSEGLAVGGGGAPETQYF. CDR3 nucleotides: TGTGCCAGCAGTGAAGGCCTCGCGGTAGGCGGAGGGGGGGCTCCCGAGACCCAGTACTTC.

The J gene is TRBJ2-1, the V gene TRBV5-6; possibly TRBD2 for D (6 bases). V was trimmed by 2 bases and J by 9 bases, leaving 9 bases between them. The CDR3 is 12 residues long. The germline V gene encodes CDR1 SGHDT and CDR2 YYEEEE. CDR3 sequence (DNA): TGTGCCAGCAGCTTACTAGCATTTGAGCAGTTCTTC. Protein: CASSLLAFEQFF.

A few counts support this clone. The CDR3 DNA is TGCGCCAGCAGCCAGGGTAGAGAGACCCAGTACTTC. It translates to CASSQGRETQYF. The V and J genes are TRBV5-1 and TRBJ2-5; D may be TRBD1 (5 bases). V lost 4 bases and J 4 bases, leaving 8 bases between the germline ends. CDR1 and CDR2 (germline): SGHRS, YFSETQ. The CDR3 covers 12 residues.

This clone occurred once. The chain employs TRBV6-5 and TRBJ1-2, with 10 bases matching TRBD1. V shed 8 bases and J 8 bases; nucleotides not matched to a gene: 8. This CDR3 contains 13 residues. Per the germline V gene, CDR1 is MNHEY and CDR2 is SVGAGI. DNA for the CDR3: TGTGCCAGCGGACAGGGGGGCTTTCAGGGCTACACCTTC. This gives the protein CASGQGGFQGYTF.

The count of this clone is one. This sequence joins TRBV5-1 and TRBJ2-1, with TRBD2 matching 12 bases. After removal of 6 bases from V and 4 bases from J, the junction contained 11 bases not matched to a gene. The CDR3 is 17 amino acids. Looked up from germline, CDR1 is SGHRS and CDR2 is YFSETQ. The CDR3 DNA follows: TGCGCCAGCACCAGATCAGGGACTAGCGGGTTTTACAATGAGCAGTTCTTC. Translation gives CASTRSGTSGFYNEQFF.

This sequence joins TRBV18 and TRBJ1-5; weak D call: TRBD1 (5 bases). V lost 3 bases to trimming and J lost 5 bases, with 14 bases between them. The germline V gene has CDR1 KGHSH and CDR2 LQKENI. CDR3 length equals 15 residues. This CDR3 is CASSPGMGRHQPQHF. CDR3 coding DNA: TGTGCCAGCTCACCGGGGATGGGGCGGCATCAGCCCCAGCATTTT. The whole variable domain, remainder taken from reference TRBV18 and TRBJ1-5, is NAGVMQNPRHLVRRRGQEARLRCSPMKGHSHVYWYRQLPEEGLKFMVYLQKENIIDESGMPKERFSAEFPKEGPSILRIQQVVRGDSAAYFCASSPGMGRHQPQHFGDGTRLSIL.

This chain uses TRBV6-5 with TRBJ1-6; the D is unclear. V dropped 2 bases and J dropped 9 bases, with 14 bases sitting between them. Germline CDR1 and CDR2: MNHEY and SVGAGI. CDR3 size: 15 residues. The CDR3 sequence is CASSYGEAYGSPLHF. Here the CDR3 DNA reads TGTGCCAGCAGTTACGGGGAGGCGTACGGTTCACCCCTCCACTTT.

This chain links TRBV30 with TRBJ1-3; D not resolved. V shed 0 bases and J shed 4 bases, with 10 bases lying between them. CDR1 and CDR2 from the germline V gene are GTSNPN and SVGIG (reference sequence). This CDR3 has 14 residues. The CDR3 DNA sequence: TGTGCCTGGAGTGTAGAGGGAAGAGGAAACACCATATATTTT. Protein product: CAWSVEGRGNTIYF.

The V and J genes are TRBV24-1 and TRBJ2-1; D possibly corresponds to TRBD2 (5 bases). This CDR3 has 14 amino acids. Per germline, CDR1 KGHDR and CDR2 SFDVKD. V was trimmed by 4 bases and J by 3 bases, leaving 9 bases between them. The CDR3 loop reads CATSEVGDYNEQFF. CDR3 coding DNA: TGTGCCACCAGTGAGGTCGGGGACTACAATGAGCAGTTCTTC.

The V gene is TRBV6-5, the J gene TRBJ1-4, with D perhaps TRBD1 (5 bases). The CDR3 contains 16 residues. Germline CDR1 and CDR2: MNHEY and SVGAGI. V lost 0 bases to trimming and J lost 4 bases, with 12 bases between them. CDR3 DNA sequence: TGTGCCAGCAGTTACTCGGAAGGGGCTGGTAATGAAAAACTGTTTTTT. Protein product: CASSYSEGAGNEKLFF.

The CDR3: CAISRTEQGWGDTDTQYF. The CDR3, as DNA: TGTGCCATCAGCCGAACCGAACAGGGCTGGGGCGACACAGATACGCAGTATTTT. V and J are TRBV10-3 and TRBJ2-3, with a weak D call TRBD1 (6 bases). The CDR3 covers 18 residues. V was cut by 6 bases and J by 2 bases, with 24 bases left in between. CDR1 is ENHRY and CDR2 is SYGVKD in the germline V gene.

The J gene is TRBJ2-3, the V gene TRBV7-9; 7 bases align to TRBD1. Losses at the gene ends were 3 bases for V and 7 bases for J; bases not matched to a gene: 4. The CDR3 runs to 13 residues. The germline V gene encodes CDR1 SEHNR and CDR2 FQNEAQ (reference sequence). For the CDR3, the DNA is TGTGCCAGCAGCTTTACAGGGGAAAATACGCAGTATTTT. Residues: CASSFTGENTQYF.

The chain uses TRBV29-1 and TRBJ2-2; TRBD1 matches 7 bases. V shed 4 bases, J shed 3 bases, and the junction held 8 bases outside the gene matches. CDR1 and CDR2 (germline): SQVTM, ANQGSEA. The CDR3 length is 15 residues. The CDR3 nucleotides read TGCAGCGTTGGATGGTTGCAGGGGGACACCGGGGAGCTGTTTTTT. Protein: CSVGWLQGDTGELFF.

The chain couples TRBV27 to TRBJ2-1; 11 bases align to TRBD2. Trimming removed 5 bases from V and 5 bases from J; junction bases left unmatched: 5. The CDR3 length is 15 residues. Germline V gene data show CDR1 as MNHEY and CDR2 as SMNVEV (reference sequence). CDR3 sequence reads: CASSPGTSGHNEQFF. CDR3 DNA: TGTGCCAGCAGTCCGGGGACTAGCGGCCACAATGAGCAGTTCTTC.

In this sample, this clone turned up once. Other DNA sequences of this sample code for an identical CDR3. This rearrangement joins TRBV24-1 to TRBJ1-5, with D unresolved. V was clipped by 2 bases and J by 4 bases, with 2 bases between them. Germline V CDR1 and CDR2: KGHDR, SFDVKD. The CDR3 consists of 12 residues. CDR3 coding DNA: TGTGCCACCAGTGATTCTAATCAGCCCCAGCATTTT. This translates into CATSDSNQPQHF.

This rearrangement joins TRBV10-3 to TRBJ1-1, with TRBD1 identical over 9 bases. The CDR3 has 15 residues. V shed 3 bases, J shed 5 bases, and the junction held 7 bases outside the gene matches. In germline, CDR1 is ENHRY, CDR2 SYGVKD. DNA for the CDR3: TGTGCCATCAGTGACGCGACAGGGGGAAGTACTGAAGCTTTCTTT. Translated: CAISDATGGSTEAFF.

This clone was counted between two and nine times. In nucleotides, the CDR3 is TGTGCCAGCAGCCGGGTGACTAGCGGGGGGGCCGCGACCTACAATGAGCAGTTCTTC. It encodes CASSRVTSGGAATYNEQFF. The chain links TRBV4-2 to TRBJ2-1; 14 bases are shared with TRBD2. The J segment lost 2 bases and the V segment lost 4 bases, leaving 10 bases of the junction unmatched. This CDR3 comprises 19 residues. The germline V gene encodes CDR1 LGHNA and CDR2 YNFKEQ.

The chain carries TRBV25-1 and TRBJ1-6; D gene unclear. The CDR3 runs to 16 residues. Germline CDR1 reads MGHDK; CDR2 reads SYGVNS. V lost 1 base and J 4 bases, leaving 11 bases between the germline ends. CDR3 residues: CASSESGRSYNSPLHF. In DNA, the CDR3 is TGTGCCAGCAGTGAATCAGGCCGCTCATATAATTCACCCCTCCACTTT.

V gene TRBV19 combines with J gene TRBJ1-2; TRBD1 matches 8 bases. The V segment lost 4 bases and the J segment 3 bases; nucleotides outside the gene matches: 10. The CDR3 has 16 amino acids. CDR1 and CDR2 from the germline V gene are LNHDA and SQIVND (reference sequence). Written as DNA, the CDR3 is TGTGCCAGTAGTACACTAGGACAGGGAGGTGACTATGGCTACACCTTC. The encoded protein is CASSTLGQGGDYGYTF.

The rearrangement links TRBV3-1 (or the pseudogene TRBV3-2) to TRBJ2-1; 9 bases fit TRBD2. Looked up from germline, CDR1 is LGHDT and CDR2 is YNNKEL (reference sequence). The CDR3 is made up of 16 amino acids. Trimming took 5 bases from V and 7 from J; bases not matched to a gene: 12. CDR3 protein: CASSASSGMNTNEQFF. Here the CDR3 DNA reads TGTGCCAGCAGCGCCTCTAGCGGGATGAATACTAATGAGCAGTTCTTC.

The chain joins TRBV5-1 to TRBJ2-3; 9 bases agree with TRBD2. V shed 3 bases and J 2 bases; nucleotides not matched to a gene: 7. Germline V CDR1 and CDR2: SGHRS, YFSETQ. The CDR3 spans 16 residues. This chain's CDR3 is CASSSGLATFTDTQYF. The CDR3 bases are TGCGCCAGCAGCTCCGGACTAGCGACCTTCACAGATACGCAGTATTTT. Combining the CDR3 with reference TRBV5-1 and TRBJ2-3 gives the whole variable domain KAGVTQTPRYLIKTRGQQVTLSCSPISGHRSVSWYQQTPGQGLQFLFEYFSETQRNKGNFPGRFSGRQFSNSRSEMNVSTLELGDSALYLCASSSGLATFTDTQYFGPGTRLTVL.

The rearrangement uses TRBV5-1 and TRBJ2-3; no firm D call. This CDR3 comprises 17 residues. The ends were cut back, 4 bases at V and 0 bases at J, with 18 bases in the middle. Germline V lookup: CDR1 SGHRS, CDR2 YFSETQ. In DNA, the CDR3 is TGCGCCAGCAGCGGCAAACAGTCCCCGTCTAGCACAGATACGCAGTATTTT. This codes for CASSGKQSPSSTDTQYF. Drawing the rest from reference TRBV5-1 and TRBJ2-3, the complete variable domain is KAGVTQTPRYLIKTRGQQVTLSCSPISGHRSVSWYQQTPGQGLQFLFEYFSETQRNKGNFPGRFSGRQFSNSRSEMNVSTLELGDSALYLCASSGKQSPSSTDTQYFGPGTRLTVL.